The 9 T cell receptor beta chains below all came from one sample that was sequenced in a study of shared clonotypes between healthy human individuals. Clones were read by immunoSEQ multiplex PCR, and TCRdb kept only the in-frame ones, dropping some. The table records 1.5 million to 2.5 million clones, approximately 94% of them present only once. As defined, naive CD8 cells were CD45RO-negative and positively selected for CCR7, with terminally differentiated effector memory CD45RA+ cells excluded. The sample comprised naive CD8+ T cells sorted from blood. These receptors were collected from a man between 18 and 29 years old in good health.

V usage is TRBV10-1 and J usage is TRBJ1-6, with D unclear. Per germline, CDR1 WNHNN and CDR2 SYGVQD (reference sequence). The V and J ends lost 3 bases and 11 bases respectively, with 8 bases between them. The CDR3 spans 12 residues. The CDR3 sequence is CASSDGGPPLHF. CDR3 DNA sequence: TGCGCCAGCAGTGATGGTGGTCCACCCCTCCACTTT.

This clone was detected once. The chain uses TRBV4-3 and TRBJ2-1; 7 nucleotides match TRBD2. The germline gives CDR1 LGHNA, CDR2 YSLEER. This CDR3 comprises 17 residues. J was trimmed by 0 bases and V by 4 bases; bases with no gene match: 9. CDR3 DNA: TGCGCCAGCAGCCGAATACTAGCGCCCAGCTCCTACAATGAGCAGTTCTTC. Protein: CASSRILAPSSYNEQFF.

This chain links TRBV27 with TRBJ2-1; 9 bases are a match to TRBD2. The ends lost 4 bases at V and 5 bases at J; junction bases unmatched: 6. Germline assignment: CDR1 MNHEY and CDR2 SMNVEV (reference sequence). This CDR3 region has 15 residues. As DNA, the CDR3 is TGTGCCAGCAGTTCGTTAGCGGGAGAAGACAATGAGCAGTTCTTC. Its translation is CASSSLAGEDNEQFF.

Of note for this clone: Different DNA sequences within this sample yield the same CDR3. The J gene is TRBJ2-7, the V gene TRBV9; D is perhaps TRBD2 (7 bases). Deletions cut 0 bases from V and 0 bases from J, with 10 bases between. Germline values: CDR1 SGDLS, CDR2 YYNGEE. This CDR3 is 15 amino acids long. The CDR3 loop is CASSVEGGSSYEQYF. CDR3 sequence (DNA): TGTGCCAGCAGCGTAGAGGGGGGGAGCTCCTACGAGCAGTACTTC. The full variable domain, with the rest looked up from reference TRBV9 and TRBJ2-7, is DSGVTQTPKHLITATGQRVTLRCSPRSGDLSVYWYQQSLDQGLQFLIQYYNGEERAKGNILERFSAQQFPDLHSELNLSSLELGDSALYFCASSVEGGSSYEQYFGPGTRLTVT.

The chain is built from TRBV27 and TRBJ2-7, with TRBD1 identical over 7 bases. The length of the CDR3 is 15 residues. Per germline, CDR1 MNHEY and CDR2 SMNVEV (reference sequence). After removal of 2 bases from V and 3 bases from J, the junction contained 7 bases not matched to a gene. The CDR3 spells CASSLRPNRGYEQYF. In DNA form, the CDR3 reads TGTGCCAGCAGTTTACGCCCGAACAGGGGCTACGAGCAGTACTTC.

This clone was seen just once. The V gene is TRBV5-6, the J gene TRBJ1-2; D possibly corresponds to TRBD1 (5 bases). Trimming left V 2 bases short and J 4 bases short, with 12 bases between. CDR1 SGHDT and CDR2 YYEEEE come from the germline V gene. The CDR3 has 14 amino acids. The CDR3 protein is CASSFSGAAYGYTF. Written as DNA, the CDR3 is TGTGCCAGCAGCTTTAGTGGGGCTGCCTATGGCTACACCTTC.

Concerning this clone itself: Other DNA sequences in this sample translate to the same CDR3. The CDR3 protein is CASRDRVSNQPQHF. Here the CDR3 DNA reads TGTGCCAGCAGAGACAGGGTGAGCAATCAGCCCCAGCATTTT. This chain joins TRBV28 and TRBJ1-5; 7 bases are a match to TRBD1. The J segment lost 1 base and the V segment lost 6 bases, leaving 3 bases of the junction unmatched. From germline, CDR1 is MDHEN and CDR2 SYDVKM. The CDR3 is 14 residues long.

The V and J genes are TRBV9 and TRBJ1-2; tentative D call: TRBD1 (6 bases). Trimming removed 1 base at V and 5 bases at J, with 15 bases between. The CDR3 has 15 residues. Germline values: CDR1 SGDLS, CDR2 YYNGEE. In nucleotides, the CDR3 is TGTGCCAGCAGCGTAAACTCAGGGGATGGATATGGCTACACCTTC. Protein product: CASSVNSGDGYGYTF.

The V and J genes are TRBV14 and TRBJ2-1; no firm D call. CDR1 SGHDN and CDR2 FVKESK come from the germline V gene. V lost 4 bases, J lost 0 bases, and 10 bases lay in between. This CDR3 has 15 residues. The CDR3 DNA reads as TGTGCCAGCAGCCTAGGCATCAGCTCCTACAATGAGCAGTTCTTC. It yields the protein CASSLGISSYNEQFF.